The entry that follows covers one T cell receptor beta chain sequence. Its target is unknown. The stimulus was an HIV-1 Gag 15-mer peptide pool, 0.9 to 1 ug/peptide/mL. Sorted nonresponding memory CD4+ T cells were CD40L-negative, CD69-negative, CD45RO-high. Stimulated PBMCs had first been depleted of CD8+ T cells. Sequencing used immunoSEQ version 4 in survey mode. The repertoire was sequenced with immunoSEQ multiplex PCR; TCRdb's copy has only in-frame clones and lacks some. The profile covers 30,000 to 45,000 clones, with around four fifths appearing a single time and 0.9% to 1% taken by the ten largest. The data were taken from a study of persistence of HIV-infected CD4 T cells. Background on the study: CD4+ T cells responding to CMV or HIV-1 Gag were isolated. A couple of participants gave one leukapheresis sample; others gave up to roughly 180 mL blood repeatedly.

Study-wide results and caveats: Compared with CD3/CD28-stimulated cells, CMV- and Gag-responding cells showed lower TCRbeta richness.

The sample in question was cultured CD4+ T cells from PBMCs, obtained from a patient who received antiretroviral therapy. The sequence was obtained from an adult with HIV. The donor label of this sample is uncertain.

CDR3 in DNA: TGCGCCAGCAGCCCGCTTTTATTGAGCGCTGAAGCTTTCTTT. Its protein is CASSPLLLSAEAFF. The rearrangement links TRBV5-1 to TRBJ1-1; no clear D. The germline V and J ends were trimmed by 4 bases and 6 bases, with 16 bases remaining between them. The germline V gene has CDR1 SGHRS and CDR2 YFSETQ. The CDR3 is 14 amino acids.